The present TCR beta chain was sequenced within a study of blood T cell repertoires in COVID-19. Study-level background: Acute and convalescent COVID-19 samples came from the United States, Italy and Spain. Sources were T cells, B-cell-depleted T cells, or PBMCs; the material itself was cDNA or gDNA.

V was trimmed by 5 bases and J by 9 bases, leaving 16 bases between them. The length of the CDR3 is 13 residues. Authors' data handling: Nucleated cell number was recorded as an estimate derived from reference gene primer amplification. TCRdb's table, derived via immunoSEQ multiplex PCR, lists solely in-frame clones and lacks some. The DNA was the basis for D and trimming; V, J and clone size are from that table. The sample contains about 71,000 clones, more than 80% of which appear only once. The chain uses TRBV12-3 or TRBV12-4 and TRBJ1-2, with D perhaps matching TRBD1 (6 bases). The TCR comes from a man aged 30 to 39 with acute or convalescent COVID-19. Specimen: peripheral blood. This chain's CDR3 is CASSLPRQARYTF. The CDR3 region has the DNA TGTGCCAGCAGTCTCCCTAGACAGGCTCGCTACACCTTC.